One TCR beta chain is described in this entry. Its recognized antigen is unknown. No much larger clone exists at a distance of one base, and base qualities are not known. This sample was taken from a study of early T cells in non-severe SARS-CoV-2 infection (dated by TCRdb to the early 2020s). For context, the study as a whole: TCR sequencing used bulk RNA from unsorted whole blood, so alpha and beta chains could not be paired.

Libraries came from 5' RACE. This sample was sequenced with a NextSeq 500. In the TCR library protocol, unique molecular identifiers were attached to individual cDNA molecules to correct for PCR bias and sequencing error. TCR alpha and beta chains were both sequenced, and the abundances of alpha and beta sequences in each sample were closely correlated with each other. The paper's processing steps were these. Decombinator V4 was used to perform V gene, J gene and CDR3 annotation of TCR sequences. TCRs were defined as expanded if a significant change between any two time points was detected under a Poisson model with p below 0.0001. TCR abundances were normalised to the total number of TCRs sequenced in each sample and reported as counts per million. TRAV1-2 paired with TRAJ12, TRAJ20 or TRAJ33 defined MAIT TCRs, while TRAV10 paired with TRAJ18 defined iNKT TCRs. VDJdb, accessed on 1 November 2021, was searched for TCRs annotated for CMV, EBV and SARS-CoV-2, and TCRs annotated for more than one antigen were excluded. TCRdb reran the public reads through fastp at Q25 and MiXCR, keeping productive beta chains. Every entry covers one CDR3 protein and lists the most common genes and DNA from its rows. V and J calls and clone size were set by TCRdb, not the authors. This sample lists approximately 97,000 distinct CDR3 sequences; approximately 11% were detected once. The ten largest clones add up to approximately 4.5% of the sample.

The paper as a whole reports these results and caveats: VDJdb matching was skewed toward anti-spike CD8 responses, so virus-specific expansions were likely underestimated and private and CD4 specificities were missed.

The V end loses 0 bases and the J end loses 5 bases, and a stretch of 19 bases separates them. The CDR3 measures 17 amino acids from cysteine to phenylalanine. The sequence is cut down to CDR3 DNA, 51 bases in frame from base 1. According to the germline V gene, CDR1 reads LGHNA and CDR2 reads YSLEER. This was a case-control study nested in a cohort of healthcare workers in London, UK, who had nasopharyngeal swab PCR tests and blood samples taken every week. Healthcare workers were recruited during the week of the UK lockdown, between 23 and 31 March 2020, and followed weekly for up to roughly 16 weeks.

Recombination connected TRBV4-3 to TRBJ2-5; 5 matching bases give a weak D call of TRBD2. Sequences were derived from whole blood, sampled at baseline. This TCR was sampled from an adult who was a healthcare worker with PCR-confirmed SARS-CoV-2 infection or an uninfected control (not recorded which). The CDR3 loop reads CASSQDLVIDRGETQYF. The bases read TGCGCCAGCAGCCAAGATTTAGTAATAGATCGAGGGGAGACCCAGTACTTC.